Presented here are 14 T cell receptor beta chains from one specimen sequenced in a study of blood T cell repertoires in COVID-19. Profiling relied on immunoSEQ multiplex PCR, and the TCRdb table lists in-frame clones only, not all of them. The data contain tens of thousands of clones, approximately 91% of them singletons. Material: peripheral blood. These receptors originate from a woman older than 75 with acute or convalescent COVID-19.

This clone was seen once. The rearrangement uses TRBV9 and TRBJ1-5; D gene uncertain. The V gene lost 0 bases and the J gene lost 0 bases, with 4 bases spanning the gap. Germline lookup yields CDR1 SGDLS and CDR2 YYNGEE. The CDR3 has 14 amino acids. The CDR3 here is CASSVGVSNQPQHF. The DNA of the CDR3 is TGTGCCAGCAGCGTAGGCGTTAGCAATCAGCCCCAGCATTTT.

The V gene is TRBV4-3, the J gene TRBJ2-5, with 11 positions matching TRBD2. The CDR3 consists of 16 residues. Germline V lookup: CDR1 LGHNA, CDR2 YSLEER. The V gene end was trimmed by 3 bases and the J gene end by 0 bases; junction bases not matched to a gene: 3. CDR3 amino acids: CASSQGTSGNQETQYF. The CDR3 region has the DNA TGCGCCAGCAGCCAGGGGACTAGCGGTAACCAAGAGACCCAGTACTTC.

CDR3 sequence reads: CASSPRTGMNTEAFF. For the CDR3, the DNA is TGTGCCAGCAGCCCCCGGACAGGGATGAACACTGAAGCTTTCTTT. The chain employs TRBV9 and TRBJ1-1; TRBD1 aligns across 8 bases. The length of the CDR3 is 15 residues. The germline V gene encodes CDR1 SGDLS and CDR2 YYNGEE. Losses at the gene ends were 4 bases for V and 0 bases for J; bases not matched to a gene: 5.

V gene TRBV29-1 combines with J gene TRBJ2-7; D is perhaps TRBD1 (5 bases). Deletions cut 4 bases from V and 7 bases from J, with 17 bases between. CDR3 length equals 13 residues. Germline CDR1 reads SQVTM; CDR2 reads ANQGSEA. The CDR3 DNA sequence: TGCAGCGTTGGCCTGATTCAGGGTGGAGAGCAGTACTTC. This translates into CSVGLIQGGEQYF.

This chain connects TRBV7-8 to TRBJ1-2; D is perhaps TRBD1 (6 bases). Germline CDR1 reads SGHVS; CDR2 reads FQNEAQ. The CDR3 is 15 residues long. V was trimmed by 4 bases and J by 2 bases, leaving 14 bases between them. The CDR3 here is CASSSRGAANYGYTF. The CDR3, as DNA: TGTGCCAGCAGCTCCCGGGGGGCGGCCAACTATGGCTACACCTTC.

The chain combines TRBV6-2 or TRBV6-3 with TRBJ2-1, with 13 bases that match TRBD2. The V gene's germline CDR1 is MNHEY and CDR2 SVGEGT. V was pared by 2 bases and J by 2 bases, with 3 bases of the junction left unmatched. The CDR3 loop spans 17 amino acids. CDR3 bases: TGTGCCAGCAGTTACCCAGGACTAGCGGGAGCCTACAATGAGCAGTTCTTC. This sequence encodes CASSYPGLAGAYNEQFF.

The rearrangement links TRBV5-4 to TRBJ2-6; a weak D match, TRBD2 (5 bases). V lost 3 bases and J lost 2, with 15 bases in between. CDR1 SGHNT and CDR2 YYREEE come from the germline V gene (reference sequence). The CDR3 length is 17 residues. CDR3 bases: TGTGCCAGCAGCTCGGTGAACCGCGGGCCTGGGGCCAACGTCCTGACTTTC. Translation: CASSSVNRGPGANVLTF.

The chain has TRBV7-2 and TRBJ1-1, with a tentative D call TRBD1 (6 bases). Trimming removed 5 bases from V and 1 base from J, with 11 bases in between. The germline V gene has CDR1 SGHTA and CDR2 FQGNSA. The CDR3 extends over 14 amino acids. CDR3 coding DNA: TGTGCCAGCAGCCAGGGACAACGGAACACTGAAGCTTTCTTT. Translated, it gives CASSQGQRNTEAFF. The full variable domain, completed using reference TRBV7-2 and TRBJ1-1, is GAGVSQSPSNKVTEKGKDVELRCDPISGHTALYWYRQSLGQGLEFLIYFQGNSAPDKSGLPSDRFSAERTGGSVSTLTIQRTQQEDSAVYLCASSQGQRNTEAFFGQGTRLTVV.

The J gene is TRBJ2-1, the V gene TRBV7-6; 9 bases map to TRBD2. CDR1 is SGHVS, CDR2 FNYEAQ, per germline. Unmatched junction bases numbered 7, after V lost 3 bases and J lost 4 bases. The CDR3 has 16 amino acids. CDR3 region: CASSLGRTSAYNEQFF. The CDR3 bases are TGTGCCAGCAGCTTGGGCCGGACTAGCGCGTACAATGAGCAGTTCTTC.

The genes are TRBV11-3 and TRBJ2-5; maybe TRBD1 (6 bases). Trimming left V 5 bases short and J 3 bases short, with 10 bases between. The CDR3 runs to 13 residues. Per the germline V gene, CDR1 is SGHNT and CDR2 is YENEEA. The CDR3 spells CASSRTEEETQYF. The CDR3 DNA reads as TGTGCCAGCAGCCGGACAGAGGAAGAGACCCAGTACTTC.

V gene TRBV28 combines with J gene TRBJ2-7; D is possibly TRBD2 (5 bases). Germline lookup yields CDR1 MDHEN and CDR2 SYDVKM. V shed 11 bases and J shed 8 bases, with 28 bases lying between them. CDR3 length: 15 residues. The CDR3 bases are TGTGCCTCCTCCCCGGTGGGTAGCGTATCCGCCAAGCAGTACTTC. Protein product: CASSPVGSVSAKQYF.

This clone appeared a few times. The chain uses TRBV4-3 and TRBJ1-2; D might be TRBD1 (5 bases). The length of the CDR3 is 16 residues. Germline-derived CDR1 and CDR2 are LGHNA and YSLEER. Between the trimmed V and J ends, which lost 1 base and 2 bases, there was a span of 14 bases. The CDR3 spells CASSQGLADSNYGYTF. As DNA, the CDR3 is TGCGCCAGCAGCCAAGGTTTGGCAGACAGCAACTATGGCTACACCTTC.

The chain uses TRBV3-1 (or the pseudogene TRBV3-2) and TRBJ1-2; 7 bases fit TRBD1. CDR3 length equals 14 residues. Germline lookup yields CDR1 LGHDT and CDR2 YNNKEL (reference sequence). V lost 4 bases and J lost 4; bases outside the gene matches: 6. DNA of the CDR3: TGTGCCAGCAGCCCCCGACAGGGACCCTATGGCTACACCTTC. This encodes CASSPRQGPYGYTF.

The genes are TRBV29-1 and TRBJ2-1, with 10 bases identical to TRBD2. CDR3 length: 20 residues. Germline V gives CDR1 SQVTM, CDR2 ANQGSEA. The J segment lost 8 bases and the V segment lost 7 bases, leaving 29 bases of the junction unmatched. Here the CDR3 reads CSAAGVGSPGGLASKDEQFF. CDR3 in DNA: TGCAGCGCCGCCGGGGTGGGCAGTCCGGGGGGACTAGCGAGTAAGGATGAGCAGTTCTTC.